The clone carrying this TCR beta chain was observed a handful of times. V trimming: 6 bases; J trimming: 2 bases; junction bases outside the gene matches: 9. Germline V CDR1 and CDR2: MNHEY, SMNVEV (reference sequence). There are 15 residues in the CDR3. The entry originates in a study of high-grade serous ovarian cancer treatment subgroups. Sequencing used immunoSEQ multiplex PCR; TCRdb keeps in-frame clones, though not all of them. The sample carries about 28,000 clones, about 88% recorded once. Tumor samples were obtained before definitive surgery or chemotherapy. Sequencing used tumor tissue. The chain is built from TRBV27 and TRBJ1-1, with 7 bases matching TRBD1. The source of this sequence is a human donor with high-grade serous ovarian cancer. The CDR3 reads CASRRIDRVNTEAFF. The CDR3 DNA follows: TGTGCCAGCAGAAGAATCGACAGGGTCAACACTGAAGCTTTCTTT.